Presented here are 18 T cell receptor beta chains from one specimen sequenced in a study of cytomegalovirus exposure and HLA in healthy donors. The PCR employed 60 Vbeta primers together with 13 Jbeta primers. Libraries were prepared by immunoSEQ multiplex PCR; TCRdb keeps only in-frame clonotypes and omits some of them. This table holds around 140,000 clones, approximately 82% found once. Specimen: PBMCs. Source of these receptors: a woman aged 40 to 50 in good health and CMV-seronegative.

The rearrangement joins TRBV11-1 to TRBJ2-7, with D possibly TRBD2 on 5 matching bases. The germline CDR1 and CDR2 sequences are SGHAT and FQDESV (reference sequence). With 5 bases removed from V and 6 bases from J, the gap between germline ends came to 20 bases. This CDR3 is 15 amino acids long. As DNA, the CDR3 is TGTGCCAGCAGCCCCTGGAGAGGGCAGAAGGGCGAGCAGTACTTC. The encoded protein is CASSPWRGQKGEQYF.

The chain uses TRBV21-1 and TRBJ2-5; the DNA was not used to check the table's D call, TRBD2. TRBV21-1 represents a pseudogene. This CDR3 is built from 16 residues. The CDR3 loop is CASSTRTSGREETQYF. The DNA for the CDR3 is TGTGCCAGCAGCACCCGGACTAGCGGGAGGGAAGAGACCCAGTACTTC.

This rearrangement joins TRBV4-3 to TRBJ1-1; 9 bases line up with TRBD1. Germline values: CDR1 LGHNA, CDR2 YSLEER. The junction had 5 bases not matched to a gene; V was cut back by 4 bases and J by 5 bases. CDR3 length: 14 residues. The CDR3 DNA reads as TGCGCCAGCAGCCGACGGACAGGGGAAACTGAAGCTTTCTTT. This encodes CASSRRTGETEAFF.

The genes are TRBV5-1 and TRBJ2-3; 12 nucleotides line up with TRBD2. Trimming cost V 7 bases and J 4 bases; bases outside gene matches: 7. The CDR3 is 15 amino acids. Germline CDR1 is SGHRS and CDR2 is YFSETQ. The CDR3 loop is CASLPSGRAPDTQYF. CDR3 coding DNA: TGCGCCAGCCTCCCTAGCGGGAGGGCTCCAGATACGCAGTATTTT.

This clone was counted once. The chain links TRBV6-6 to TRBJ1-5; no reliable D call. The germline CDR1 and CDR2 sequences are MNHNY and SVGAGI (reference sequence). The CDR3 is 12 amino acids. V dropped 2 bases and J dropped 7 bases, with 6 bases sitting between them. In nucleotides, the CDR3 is TGTGCCAGCAGTTACCCAATCCAGCCCCAGCATTTT. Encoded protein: CASSYPIQPQHF.

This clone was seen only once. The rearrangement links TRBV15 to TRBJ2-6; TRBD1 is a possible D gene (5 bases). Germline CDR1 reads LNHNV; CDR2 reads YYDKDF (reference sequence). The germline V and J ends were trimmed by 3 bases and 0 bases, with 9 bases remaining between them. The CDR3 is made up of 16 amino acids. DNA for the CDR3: TGTGCCACCAGCAGGCTACAGGCCTCTGGGGCCAACGTCCTGACTTTC. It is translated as CATSRLQASGANVLTF.

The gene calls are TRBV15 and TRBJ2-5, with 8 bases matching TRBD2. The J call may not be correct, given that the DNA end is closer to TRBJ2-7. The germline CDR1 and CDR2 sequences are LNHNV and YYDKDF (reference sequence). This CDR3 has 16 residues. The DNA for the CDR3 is TGTGCCACCAGCAGTAAGAGCGGGAGTTCAGGCTACGAGCAGTACTTC. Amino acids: CATSSKSGSSGYEQYF.

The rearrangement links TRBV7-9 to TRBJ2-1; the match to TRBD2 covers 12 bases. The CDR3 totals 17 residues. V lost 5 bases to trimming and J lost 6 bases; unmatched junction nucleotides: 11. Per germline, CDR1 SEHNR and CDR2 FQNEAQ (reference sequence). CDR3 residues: CASSSTSGRSLGNEQFF. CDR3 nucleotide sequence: TGTGCCAGCAGCAGTACTAGCGGGAGGTCGTTGGGCAATGAGCAGTTCTTC.

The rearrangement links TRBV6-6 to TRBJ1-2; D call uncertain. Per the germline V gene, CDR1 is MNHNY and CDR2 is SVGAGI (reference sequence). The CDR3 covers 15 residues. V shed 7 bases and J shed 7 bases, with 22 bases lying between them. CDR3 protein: CASTLPPGPVLGYTF. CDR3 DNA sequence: TGTGCCAGCACCCTTCCTCCGGGTCCAGTACTTGGCTACACCTTC.

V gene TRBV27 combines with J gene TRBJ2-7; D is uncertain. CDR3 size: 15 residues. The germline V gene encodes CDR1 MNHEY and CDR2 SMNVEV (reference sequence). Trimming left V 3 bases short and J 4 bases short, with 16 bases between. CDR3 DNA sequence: TGTGCCAGCAGTTTGGCAATTGGTTCTTCATACGAGCAGTACTTC. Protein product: CASSLAIGSSYEQYF.

The CDR3 spells CASSFASLAGTGELFF. Here the CDR3 DNA reads TGTGCCAGCAGCTTCGCTTCACTAGCGGGAACCGGGGAGCTGTTTTTT. V gene TRBV5-5 combines with J gene TRBJ2-2, with 10 bases matching TRBD2. From germline, CDR1 is SGHKS and CDR2 YYEKEE (reference sequence). V shed 2 bases and J 5 bases; nucleotides not matched to a gene: 6. This CDR3 spans 16 amino acids. The whole variable domain, filled in from reference TRBV5-5 and TRBJ2-2, reads DAGVTQSPTHLIKTRGQQVTLRCSPISGHKSVSWYQQVLGQGPQFIFQYYEKEERGRGNFPDRFSARQFPNYSSELNVNALLLGDSALYLCASSFASLAGTGELFFGEGSRLTVL.

CDR3 region: CASRPGQGYGYTF. Written as DNA, the CDR3 is TGTGCCAGCAGACCAGGACAGGGCTATGGCTACACCTTC. The chain uses TRBV6-4 and TRBJ1-2; 8 bases map to TRBD1. Germline lookup yields CDR1 MRHNA and CDR2 SNTAGT. This CDR3 is built from 13 residues. V was clipped by 6 bases and J by 4 bases; unmatched bases: 4.

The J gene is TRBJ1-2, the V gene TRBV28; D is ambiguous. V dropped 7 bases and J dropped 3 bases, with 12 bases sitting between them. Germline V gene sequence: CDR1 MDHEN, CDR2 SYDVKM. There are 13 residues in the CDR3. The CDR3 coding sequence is TGTGCCAGCACCGAAGTATCGGACTATGGCTACACCTTC. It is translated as CASTEVSDYGYTF.

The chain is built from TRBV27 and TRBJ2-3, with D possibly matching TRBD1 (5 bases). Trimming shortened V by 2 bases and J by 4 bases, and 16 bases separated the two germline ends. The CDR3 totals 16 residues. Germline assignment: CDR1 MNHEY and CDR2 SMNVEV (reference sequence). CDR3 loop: CASSLDVGVRADTQYF. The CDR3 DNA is TGTGCCAGCAGTTTAGACGTAGGGGTCCGCGCAGATACGCAGTATTTT.

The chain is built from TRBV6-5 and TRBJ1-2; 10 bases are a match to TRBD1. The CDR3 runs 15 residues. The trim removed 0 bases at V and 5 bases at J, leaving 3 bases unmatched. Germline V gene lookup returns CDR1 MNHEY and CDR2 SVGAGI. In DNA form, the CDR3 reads TGTGCCAGCAGTTACTCGACAGGGGGCTTTTATGGCTACACCTTC. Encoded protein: CASSYSTGGFYGYTF.

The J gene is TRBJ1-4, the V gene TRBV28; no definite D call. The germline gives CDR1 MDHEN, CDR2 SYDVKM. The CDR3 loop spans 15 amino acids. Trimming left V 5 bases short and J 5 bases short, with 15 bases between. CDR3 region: CASSAAGSGNEKLFF. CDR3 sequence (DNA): TGTGCCAGCAGTGCCGCGGGGTCCGGGAATGAAAAACTGTTTTTT.

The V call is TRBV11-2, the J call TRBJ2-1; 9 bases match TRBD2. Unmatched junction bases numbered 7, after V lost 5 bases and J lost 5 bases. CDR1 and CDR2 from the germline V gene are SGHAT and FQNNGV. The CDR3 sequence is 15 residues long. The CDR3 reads CASSPVAGANNEQFF. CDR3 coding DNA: TGTGCCAGCAGCCCCGTAGCGGGAGCGAACAATGAGCAGTTCTTC.

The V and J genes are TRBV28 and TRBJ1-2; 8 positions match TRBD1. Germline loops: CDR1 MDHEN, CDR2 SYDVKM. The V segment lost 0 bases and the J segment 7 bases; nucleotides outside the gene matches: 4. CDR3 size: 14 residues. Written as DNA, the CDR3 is TGTGCCAGCAGTTTATGGGCGGGACAGGCTGGCTACACCTTC. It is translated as CASSLWAGQAGYTF.